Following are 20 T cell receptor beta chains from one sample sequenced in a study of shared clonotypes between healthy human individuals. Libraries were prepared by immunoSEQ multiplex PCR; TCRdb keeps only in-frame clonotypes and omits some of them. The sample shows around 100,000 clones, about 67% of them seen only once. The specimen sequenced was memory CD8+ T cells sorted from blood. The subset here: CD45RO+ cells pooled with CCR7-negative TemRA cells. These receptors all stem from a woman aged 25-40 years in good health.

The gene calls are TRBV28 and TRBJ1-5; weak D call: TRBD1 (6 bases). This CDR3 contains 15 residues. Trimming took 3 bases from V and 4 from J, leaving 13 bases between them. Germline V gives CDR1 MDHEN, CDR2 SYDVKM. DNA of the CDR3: TGTGCCAGCAGTTTTTCGGGGGCCTATAATCAGCCCCAGCATTTT. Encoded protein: CASSFSGAYNQPQHF.

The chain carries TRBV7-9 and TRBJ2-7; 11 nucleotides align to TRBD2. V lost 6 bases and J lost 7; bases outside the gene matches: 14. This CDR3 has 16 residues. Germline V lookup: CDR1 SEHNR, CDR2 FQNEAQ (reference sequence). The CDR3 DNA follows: TGTGCCAGCAGTTCCCAGACTAGCGGGGCGCTTCGGGAGCAGTACTTC. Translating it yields CASSSQTSGALREQYF.

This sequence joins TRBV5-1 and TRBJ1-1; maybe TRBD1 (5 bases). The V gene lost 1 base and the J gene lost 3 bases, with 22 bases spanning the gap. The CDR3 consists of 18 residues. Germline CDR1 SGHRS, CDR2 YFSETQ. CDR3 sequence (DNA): TGCGCCAGCAGCTTGACGCCGGCGGGGGTTTATAGGGACACTGAAGCTTTCTTT. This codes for CASSLTPAGVYRDTEAFF.

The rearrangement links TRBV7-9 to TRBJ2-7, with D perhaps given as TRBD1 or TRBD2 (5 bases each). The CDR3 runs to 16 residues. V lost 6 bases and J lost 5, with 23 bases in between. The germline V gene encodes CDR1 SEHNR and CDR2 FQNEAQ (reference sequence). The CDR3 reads CASSPAGALGRHEQYF. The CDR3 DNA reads TGTGCCAGCAGTCCCGCTGGGGCTCTGGGACGGCACGAGCAGTACTTC.

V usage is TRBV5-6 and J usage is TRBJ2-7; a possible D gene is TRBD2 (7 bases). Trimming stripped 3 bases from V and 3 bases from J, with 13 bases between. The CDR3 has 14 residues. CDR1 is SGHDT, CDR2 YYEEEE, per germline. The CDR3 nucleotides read TGTGCCAGCAGCTCCGGACTAGGGGGCTACGAGCAGTACTTC. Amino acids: CASSSGLGGYEQYF.

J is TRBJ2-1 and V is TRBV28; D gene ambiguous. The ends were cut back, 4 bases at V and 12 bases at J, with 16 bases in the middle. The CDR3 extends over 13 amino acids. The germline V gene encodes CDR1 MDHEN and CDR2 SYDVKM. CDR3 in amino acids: CASSSAVVLGQFF. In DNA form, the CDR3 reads TGTGCCAGCAGTTCCGCTGTGGTATTAGGGCAGTTCTTC.

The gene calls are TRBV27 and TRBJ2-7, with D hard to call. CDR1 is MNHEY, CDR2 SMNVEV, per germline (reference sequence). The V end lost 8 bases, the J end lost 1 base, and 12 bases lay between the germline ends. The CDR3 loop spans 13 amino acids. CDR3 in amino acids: CASARTVSYEQYF. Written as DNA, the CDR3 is TGTGCCAGCGCTAGGACGGTATCCTACGAGCAGTACTTC.

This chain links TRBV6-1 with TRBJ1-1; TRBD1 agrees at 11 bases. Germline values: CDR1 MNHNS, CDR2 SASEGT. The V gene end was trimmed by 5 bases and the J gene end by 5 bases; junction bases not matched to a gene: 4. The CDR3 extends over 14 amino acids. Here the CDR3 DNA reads TGTGCCAGCAGTTGGACAGGGGGCAGGACTGAAGCTTTCTTT. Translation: CASSWTGGRTEAFF.

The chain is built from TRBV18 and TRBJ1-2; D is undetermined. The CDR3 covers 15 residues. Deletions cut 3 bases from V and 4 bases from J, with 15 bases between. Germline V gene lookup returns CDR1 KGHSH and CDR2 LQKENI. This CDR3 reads CASSPTRDEFYGYTF. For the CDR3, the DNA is TGTGCCAGCTCACCCACCCGCGACGAGTTCTATGGCTACACCTTC.

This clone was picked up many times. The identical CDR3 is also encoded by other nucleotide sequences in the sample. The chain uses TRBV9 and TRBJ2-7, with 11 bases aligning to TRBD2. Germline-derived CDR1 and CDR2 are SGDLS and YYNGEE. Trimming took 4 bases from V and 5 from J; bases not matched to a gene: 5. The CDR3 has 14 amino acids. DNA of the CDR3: TGTGCCAGCAGCTTAGCGGGAGGGTCCGACGAGCAGTACTTC. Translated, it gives CASSLAGGSDEQYF.

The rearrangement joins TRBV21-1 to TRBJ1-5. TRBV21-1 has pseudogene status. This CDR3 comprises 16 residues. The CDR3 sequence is CASSKDRGADNQPQHF. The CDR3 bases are TGTGCCAGCAGCAAAGACCGAGGGGCGGACAATCAGCCCCAGCATTTT.

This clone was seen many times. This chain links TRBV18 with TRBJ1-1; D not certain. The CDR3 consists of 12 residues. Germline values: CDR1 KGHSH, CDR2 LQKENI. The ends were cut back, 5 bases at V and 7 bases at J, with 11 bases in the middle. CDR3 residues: CASSGPGIEAFF. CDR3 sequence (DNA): TGTGCCAGCTCAGGGCCCGGGATTGAAGCTTTCTTT.

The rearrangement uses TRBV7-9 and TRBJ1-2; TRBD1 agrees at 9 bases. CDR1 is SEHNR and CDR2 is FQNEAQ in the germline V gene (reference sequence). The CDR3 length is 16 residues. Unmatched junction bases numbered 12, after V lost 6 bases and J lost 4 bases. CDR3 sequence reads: CASSVPGQGFGYGYTF. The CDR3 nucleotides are TGTGCCAGCAGTGTCCCGGGACAGGGTTTTGGCTATGGCTACACCTTC. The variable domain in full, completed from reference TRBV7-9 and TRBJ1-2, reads DTGVSQNPRHKITKRGQNVTFRCDPISEHNRLYWYRQTLGQGPEFLTYFQNEAQLEKSRLLSDRFSAERPKGSFSTLEIQRTEQGDSAMYLCASSVPGQGFGYGYTFGSGTRLTVV.

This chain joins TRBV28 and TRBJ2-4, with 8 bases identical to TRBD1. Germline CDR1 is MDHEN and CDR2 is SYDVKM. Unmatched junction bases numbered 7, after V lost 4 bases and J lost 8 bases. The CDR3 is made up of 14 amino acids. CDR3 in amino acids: CASSSDRVRYIQYF. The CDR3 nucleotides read TGTGCCAGCAGTTCGGACAGGGTGAGATACATTCAGTACTTC.

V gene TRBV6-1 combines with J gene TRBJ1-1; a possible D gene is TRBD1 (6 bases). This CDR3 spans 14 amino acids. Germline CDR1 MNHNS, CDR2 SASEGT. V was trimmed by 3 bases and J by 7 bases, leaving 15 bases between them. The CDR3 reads CASSDRGGQDEAFF. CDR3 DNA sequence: TGTGCCAGCAGTGACAGAGGGGGGCAAGATGAAGCTTTCTTT.

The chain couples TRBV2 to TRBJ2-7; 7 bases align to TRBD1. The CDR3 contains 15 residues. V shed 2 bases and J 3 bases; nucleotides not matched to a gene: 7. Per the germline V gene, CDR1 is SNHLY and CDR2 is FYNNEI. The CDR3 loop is CASSEKTGINYEQYF. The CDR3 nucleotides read TGTGCCAGCAGTGAAAAGACAGGGATAAACTACGAGCAGTACTTC.

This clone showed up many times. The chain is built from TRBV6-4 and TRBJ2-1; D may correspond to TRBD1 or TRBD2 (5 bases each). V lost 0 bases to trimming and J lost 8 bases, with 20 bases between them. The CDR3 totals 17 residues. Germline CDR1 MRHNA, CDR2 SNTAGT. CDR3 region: CASSDSTFGGASDEQFF. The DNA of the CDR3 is TGTGCCAGCAGTGACTCGACGTTTGGGGGAGCCAGCGATGAGCAGTTCTTC.

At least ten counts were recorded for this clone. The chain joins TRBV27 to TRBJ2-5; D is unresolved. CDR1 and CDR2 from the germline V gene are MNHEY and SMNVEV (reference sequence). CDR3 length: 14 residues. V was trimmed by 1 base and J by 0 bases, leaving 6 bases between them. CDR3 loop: CASSLLGYQETQYF. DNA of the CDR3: TGTGCCAGCAGTTTATTAGGGTACCAAGAGACCCAGTACTTC.

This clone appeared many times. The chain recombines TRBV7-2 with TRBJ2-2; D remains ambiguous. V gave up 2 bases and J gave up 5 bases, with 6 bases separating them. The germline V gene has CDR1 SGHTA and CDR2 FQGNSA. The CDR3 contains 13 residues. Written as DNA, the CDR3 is TGTGCCAGCAGCTTATCCGAGACCGGGGAGCTGTTTTTT. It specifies CASSLSETGELFF.

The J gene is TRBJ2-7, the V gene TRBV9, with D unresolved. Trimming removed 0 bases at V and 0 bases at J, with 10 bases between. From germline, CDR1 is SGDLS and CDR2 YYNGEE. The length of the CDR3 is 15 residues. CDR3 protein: CASSVDGGPSYEQYF. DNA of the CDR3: TGTGCCAGCAGCGTAGACGGCGGCCCCTCCTACGAGCAGTACTTC.